This TCR beta chain derives from a study of blood T cell repertoires in COVID-19. Across the whole study: Both acute and convalescent COVID-19 samples were obtained from the United States, Italy and Spain. T cells, B-cell-depleted T cells, or PBMCs supplied cDNA or gDNA.

Original processing notes: Counts of nucleated cells, estimated from reference gene primer amplification, were obtained. Profiling relied on immunoSEQ multiplex PCR, and the TCRdb table lists in-frame clones only, not all of them. D and trimming were read from the DNA, whereas the V and J calls and clone size are those reported in that table. The sample lists about 14,000 clones; 84% were seen once. V was pared by 5 bases and J by 4 bases, with 9 bases between. CDR1 is SGHRS and CDR2 is YFSETQ in the germline V gene. The CDR3 is 13 residues long. The origin of this receptor is a woman between 50 and 59 years old with active or convalescent COVID-19. V and J are TRBV5-1 and TRBJ1-4; D is perhaps TRBD1 (6 bases). The sample was peripheral blood. CDR3 coding DNA: TGCGCCAGCAGGCAGGGGATTAATGAAAAACTGTTTTTT. Translating it yields CASRQGINEKLFF.